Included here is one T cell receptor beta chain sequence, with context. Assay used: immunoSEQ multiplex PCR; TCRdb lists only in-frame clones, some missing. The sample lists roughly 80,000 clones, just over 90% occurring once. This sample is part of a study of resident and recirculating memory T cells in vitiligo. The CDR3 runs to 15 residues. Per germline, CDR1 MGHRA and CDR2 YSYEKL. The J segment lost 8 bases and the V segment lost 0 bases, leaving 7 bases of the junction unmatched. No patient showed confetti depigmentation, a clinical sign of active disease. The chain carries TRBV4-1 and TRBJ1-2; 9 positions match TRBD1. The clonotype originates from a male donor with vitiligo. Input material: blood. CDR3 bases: TGCGCCAGCAGCCAAGATTACAGGGGGCTTAGCGGCTACACCTTC. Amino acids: CASSQDYRGLSGYTF.